This note documents a single T cell receptor (beta chain) sequence. What it binds is unknown. It was with 60 Vbeta and 13 Jbeta primers that the PCR ran. Some clones are missing from TCRdb's copy, which holds only in-frame ones; the method was immunoSEQ multiplex PCR. There are 150,000 to 200,000 clones in the sample; around 75% occur only once, and 2.9% lies in the top ten. These data originate in a study of cytomegalovirus exposure and HLA in healthy donors. Notes on the study in general: Later analysis showed most CMV-associated TCR beta chains appearing HLA-restricted. Presence/absence analyses assumed roughly uniform sequencing depth across donors. In a later analysis, at a false discovery rate of 0.05, about 15,000 TCR beta sequences were associated with HLA alleles.

V was trimmed by 6 bases and J by 4 bases, leaving 9 bases between them. CDR1 and CDR2 from the germline V gene are MNHNS and SASEGT. CDR3 length equals 13 residues. Source material: PBMCs. The rearrangement uses TRBV6-1 and TRBJ2-2; D remains ambiguous. The receptor's source is a female donor in good health and CMV-seronegative. The CDR3 DNA follows: TGTGCCAGCAGGGAGATGTTCACCGGGGAGCTGTTTTTT. Protein product: CASREMFTGELFF.